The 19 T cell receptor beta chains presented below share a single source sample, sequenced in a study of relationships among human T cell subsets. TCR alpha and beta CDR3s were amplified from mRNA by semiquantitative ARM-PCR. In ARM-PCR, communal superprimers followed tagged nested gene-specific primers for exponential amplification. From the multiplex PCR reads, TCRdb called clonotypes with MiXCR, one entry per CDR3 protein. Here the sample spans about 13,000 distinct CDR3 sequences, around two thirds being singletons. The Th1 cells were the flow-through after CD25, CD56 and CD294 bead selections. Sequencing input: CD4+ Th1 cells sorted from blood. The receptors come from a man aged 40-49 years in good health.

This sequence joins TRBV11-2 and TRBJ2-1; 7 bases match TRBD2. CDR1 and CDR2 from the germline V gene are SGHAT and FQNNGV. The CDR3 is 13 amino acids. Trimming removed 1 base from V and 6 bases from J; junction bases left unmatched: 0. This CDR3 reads CASSLGTSNEQFF. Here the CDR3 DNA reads TGTGCCAGCAGCTTAGGGACTAGCAATGAGCAGTTCTTC.

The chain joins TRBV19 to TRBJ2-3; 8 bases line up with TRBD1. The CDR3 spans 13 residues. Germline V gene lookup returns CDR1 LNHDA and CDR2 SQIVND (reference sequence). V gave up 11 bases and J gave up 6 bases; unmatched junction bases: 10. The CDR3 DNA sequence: TGTGCCTCGACGGCAGGGGGCATGGATACGCAGTATTTT. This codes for CASTAGGMDTQYF.

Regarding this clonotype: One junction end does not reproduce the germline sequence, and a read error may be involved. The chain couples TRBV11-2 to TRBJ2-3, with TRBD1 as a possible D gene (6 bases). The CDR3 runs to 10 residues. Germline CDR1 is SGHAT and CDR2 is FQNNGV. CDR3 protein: CASSSKKGDF. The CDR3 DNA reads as TGTGCCAGCAGCTCTAAAAAGGGGGATTTT.

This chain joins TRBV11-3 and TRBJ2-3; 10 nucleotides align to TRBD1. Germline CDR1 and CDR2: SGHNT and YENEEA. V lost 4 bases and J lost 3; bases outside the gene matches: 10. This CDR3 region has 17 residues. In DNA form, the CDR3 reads TGTGCCAGCAGCTCGGGACAGGGGAGAGATCCGACAGATACGCAGTATTTT. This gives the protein CASSSGQGRDPTDTQYF.

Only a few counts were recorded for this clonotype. CDR3 region: CASRHGQGKGTDTQYF. Here the CDR3 DNA reads TGTGCCAGCAGACACGGACAGGGAAAGGGTACAGATACGCAGTATTTT. V is TRBV2 and J is TRBJ2-3; 8 nucleotides agree with TRBD1. V lost 6 bases and J lost 3; bases outside the gene matches: 11. There are 16 residues in the CDR3. Germline CDR1 and CDR2: SNHLY and FYNNEI.

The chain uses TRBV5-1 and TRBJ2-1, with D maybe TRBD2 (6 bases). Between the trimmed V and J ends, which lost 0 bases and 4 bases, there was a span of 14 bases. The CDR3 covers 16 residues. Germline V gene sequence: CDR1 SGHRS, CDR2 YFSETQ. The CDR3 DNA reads TGCGCCAGCAGCTTGGGGGCTAGCGAAGGTTACAATGAGCAGTTCTTC. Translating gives CASSLGASEGYNEQFF.

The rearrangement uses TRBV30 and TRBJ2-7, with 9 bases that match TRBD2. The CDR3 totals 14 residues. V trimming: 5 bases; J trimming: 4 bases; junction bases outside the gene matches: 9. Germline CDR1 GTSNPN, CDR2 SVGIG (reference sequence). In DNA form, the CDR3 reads TGTGCCTGGCGCCCGGGACTAGCAGCTTACGAGCAGTACTTC. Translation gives CAWRPGLAAYEQYF.

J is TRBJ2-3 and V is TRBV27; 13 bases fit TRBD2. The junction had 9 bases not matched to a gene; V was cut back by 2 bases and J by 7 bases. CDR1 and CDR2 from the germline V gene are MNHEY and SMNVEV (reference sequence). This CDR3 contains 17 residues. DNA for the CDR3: TGTGCCAGCAGTTTAGAACTAGCGGGAGGGCATTTAAATACGCAGTATTTT. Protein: CASSLELAGGHLNTQYF.

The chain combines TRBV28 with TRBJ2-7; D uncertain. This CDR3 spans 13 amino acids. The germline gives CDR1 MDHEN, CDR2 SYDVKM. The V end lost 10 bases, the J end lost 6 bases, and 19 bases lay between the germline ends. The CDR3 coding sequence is TGTGCCACCACCTCGTTTCGGAATCGCGAGCAGTACTTC. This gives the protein CATTSFRNREQYF.

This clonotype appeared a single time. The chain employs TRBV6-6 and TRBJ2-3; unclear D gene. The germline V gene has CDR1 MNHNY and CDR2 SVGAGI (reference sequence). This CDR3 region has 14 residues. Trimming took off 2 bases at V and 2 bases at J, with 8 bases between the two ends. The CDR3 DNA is TGTGCCAGCAGTTACGGGCAGGTCACAGATACGCAGTATTTT. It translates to CASSYGQVTDTQYF.

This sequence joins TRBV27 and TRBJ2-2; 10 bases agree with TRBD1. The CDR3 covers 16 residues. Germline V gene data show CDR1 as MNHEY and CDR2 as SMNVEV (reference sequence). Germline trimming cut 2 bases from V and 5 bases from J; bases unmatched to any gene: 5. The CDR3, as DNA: TGTGCCAGCAGTTTAAAGGGACAGGGGCGTACCGGGGAGCTGTTTTTT. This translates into CASSLKGQGRTGELFF.

CDR3 DNA sequence: TGCAGTGCTAGCTTCTTCGGAGCAAATGAGCAGTTCTTC. Translated, it gives CSASFFGANEQFF. The V call is TRBV20-1, the J call TRBJ2-1; no clear D. Germline V gives CDR1 DFQATT, CDR2 SNEGSKA (reference sequence). V lost 3 bases, J lost 7 bases, and 13 bases lay in between. The CDR3 runs 13 residues.

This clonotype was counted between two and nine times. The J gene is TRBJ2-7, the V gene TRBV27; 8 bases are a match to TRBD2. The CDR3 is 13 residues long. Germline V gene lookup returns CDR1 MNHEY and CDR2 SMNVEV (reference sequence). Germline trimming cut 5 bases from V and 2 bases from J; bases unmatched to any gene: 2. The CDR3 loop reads CASSNGRAYEQYF. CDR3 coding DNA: TGTGCCAGCAGTAACGGGAGGGCCTACGAGCAGTACTTC.

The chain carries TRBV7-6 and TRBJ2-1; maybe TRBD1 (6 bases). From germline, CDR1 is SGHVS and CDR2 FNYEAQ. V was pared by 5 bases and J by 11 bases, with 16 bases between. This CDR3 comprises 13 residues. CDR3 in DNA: TGTGCCAGCAGCCAAAAGAGGGGACATAAGCAGTTCTTC. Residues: CASSQKRGHKQFF.

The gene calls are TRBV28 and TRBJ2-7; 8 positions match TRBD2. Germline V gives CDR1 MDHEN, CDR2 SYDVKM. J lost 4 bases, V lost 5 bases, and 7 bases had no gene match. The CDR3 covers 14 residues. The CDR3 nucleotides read TGTGCCAGCAGTACCCGGACTAGCTTATACGAGCAGTACTTC. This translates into CASSTRTSLYEQYF.

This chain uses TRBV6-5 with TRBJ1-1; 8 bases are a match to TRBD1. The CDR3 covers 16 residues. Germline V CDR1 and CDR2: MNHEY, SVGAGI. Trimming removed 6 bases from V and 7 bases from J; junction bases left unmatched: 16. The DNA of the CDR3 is TGTGCCAGCAGCCTGGACAGGGTCGGACGAACGAATGAAGCTTTCTTT. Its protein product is CASSLDRVGRTNEAFF.

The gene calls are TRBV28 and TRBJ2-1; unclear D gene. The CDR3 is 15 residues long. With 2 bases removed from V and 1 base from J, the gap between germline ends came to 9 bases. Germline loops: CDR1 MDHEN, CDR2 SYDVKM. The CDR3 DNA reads TGTGCCAGCAGTTTAGACGGTGGGTCCTACAATGAGCAGTTCTTC. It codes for CASSLDGGSYNEQFF.

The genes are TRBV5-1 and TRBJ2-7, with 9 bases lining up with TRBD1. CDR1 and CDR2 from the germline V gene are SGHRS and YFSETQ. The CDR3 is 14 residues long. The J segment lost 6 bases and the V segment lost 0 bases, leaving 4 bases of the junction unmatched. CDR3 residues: CASSLDGQGSEQYF. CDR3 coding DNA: TGCGCCAGCAGCTTGGATGGACAGGGGAGCGAGCAGTACTTC.

The CDR3 bases are TGTGCCTGGAGTAGCGGGGCCGGGGCAGATACGCAGTATTTT. Protein sequence: CAWSSGAGADTQYF. V and J are TRBV30 and TRBJ2-3; 7 bases align to TRBD2. The CDR3 consists of 14 residues. V lost 2 bases to trimming and J lost 4 bases; unmatched junction nucleotides: 6. CDR1 and CDR2 from the germline V gene are GTSNPN and SVGIG (reference sequence). Combining the CDR3 with reference TRBV30 and TRBJ2-3 gives the whole variable domain SQTIHQWPATLVQPVGSPLSLECTVEGTSNPNLYWYRQAAGRGLQLLFYSVGIGQISSEVPQNLSASRPQDRQFILSSKKLLLSDSGFYLCAWSSGAGADTQYFGPGTRLTVL.